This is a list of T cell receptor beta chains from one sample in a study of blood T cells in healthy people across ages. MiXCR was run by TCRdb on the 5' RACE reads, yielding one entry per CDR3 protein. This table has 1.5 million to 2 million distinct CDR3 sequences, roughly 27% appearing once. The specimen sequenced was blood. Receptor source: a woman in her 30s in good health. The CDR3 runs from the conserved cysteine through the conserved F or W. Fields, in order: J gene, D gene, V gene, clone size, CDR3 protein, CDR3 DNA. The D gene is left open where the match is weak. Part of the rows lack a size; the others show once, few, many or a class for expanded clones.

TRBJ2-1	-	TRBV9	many	CASSGGLPYNEQFF	TGTGCCAGCAGCGGAGGACTACCTTACAATGAGCAGTTCTTC
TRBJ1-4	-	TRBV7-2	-	CANSPDNEKLFF	TGTGCCAACAGCCCAGATAATGAAAAACTGTTTTTT
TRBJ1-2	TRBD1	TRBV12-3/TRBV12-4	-	CASSLRLRGPGGYTF	TGTGCCAGCAGTTTACGATTGAGGGGGCCTGGTGGCTACACCTTC
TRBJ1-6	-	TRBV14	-	CASSQDAFPPLHF	TGTGCCAGCAGCCAAGATGCGTTTCCACCCCTCCACTTT
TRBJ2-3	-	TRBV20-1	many	CSALLRDTQYF	TGCAGTGCACTTCTTCGAGATACGCAGTATTTT
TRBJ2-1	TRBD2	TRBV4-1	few	CASSQAGGSYNEQFF	TGCGCCAGCAGCCAAGCGGGAGGCTCCTACAATGAGCAGTTCTTC
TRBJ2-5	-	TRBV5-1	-	CASSLNSAPQETQYF	TGCGCCAGCAGCTTGAACTCCGCCCCGCAAGAGACCCAGTACTTC
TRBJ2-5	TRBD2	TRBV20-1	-	CSARDSTSGYQETQYF	TGCAGTGCTAGAGATTCGACTAGCGGGTACCAAGAGACCCAGTACTTC
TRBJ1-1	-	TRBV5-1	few	CASSNAGNTEAFF	TGCGCCAGCAGCAACGCAGGAAACACTGAAGCTTTCTTT
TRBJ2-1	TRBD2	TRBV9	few	CASSEGTSATYNEQFF	TGTGCCAGCAGCGAGGGGACTAGCGCCACCTACAATGAGCAGTTCTTC
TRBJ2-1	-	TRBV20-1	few	CSAGPQIPDNEQFF	TGCAGTGCTGGTCCTCAGATACCGGACAATGAGCAGTTCTTC
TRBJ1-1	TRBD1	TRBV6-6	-	CASRSQGARDTEAFF	TGTGCCAGCAGGTCACAGGGGGCGCGGGACACTGAAGCTTTCTTT
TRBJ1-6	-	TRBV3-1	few	CASSTTSRGGALMPLHF	TGTGCCAGCAGCACTACCAGCCGGGGAGGGGCCCTAATGCCCCTCCACTTT
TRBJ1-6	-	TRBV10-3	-	CAINEGGSPLHF	TGTGCCATCAATGAGGGTGGGTCACCCCTCCACTTT
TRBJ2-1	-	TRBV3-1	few	CASSHTHNEQFF	TGTGCCAGCAGCCATACCCACAATGAGCAGTTCTTC
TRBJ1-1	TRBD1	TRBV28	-	CASSRADRGIFGAFF	TGTGCCAGCAGTCGCGCGGACAGGGGAATTTTTGGAGCTTTCTTT
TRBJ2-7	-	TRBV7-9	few	CASSLLVGNEQYF	TGTGCCAGCAGCCTATTGGTGGGGAACGAGCAGTACTTC
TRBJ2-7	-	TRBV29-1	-	CSVGEGGAYEQYF	TGCAGCGTTGGAGAAGGGGGTGCTTACGAGCAGTACTTC
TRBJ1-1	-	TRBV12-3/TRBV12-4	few	CASSFFSGAEAFF	TGTGCCAGCAGTTTTTTTTCAGGGGCTGAAGCTTTCTTT